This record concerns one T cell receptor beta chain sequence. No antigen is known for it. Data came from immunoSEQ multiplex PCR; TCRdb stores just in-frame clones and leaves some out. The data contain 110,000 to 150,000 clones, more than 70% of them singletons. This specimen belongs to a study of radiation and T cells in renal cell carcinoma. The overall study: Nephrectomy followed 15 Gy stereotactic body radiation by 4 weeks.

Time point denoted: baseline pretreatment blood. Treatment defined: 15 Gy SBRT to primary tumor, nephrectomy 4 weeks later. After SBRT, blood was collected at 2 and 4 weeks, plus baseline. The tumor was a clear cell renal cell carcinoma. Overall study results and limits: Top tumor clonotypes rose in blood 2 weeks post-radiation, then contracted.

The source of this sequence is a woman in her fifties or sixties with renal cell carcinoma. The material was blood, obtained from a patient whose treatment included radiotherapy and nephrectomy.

DNA for the CDR3: TGTGCCAGCAGTGAAGGGTTCGGCGGCTATGGCTACACCTTC. Encoded protein: CASSEGFGGYGYTF. The J gene is TRBJ1-2, the V gene TRBV6-1; D gene unclear. The length of the CDR3 is 14 residues. Germline-derived CDR1 and CDR2 are MNHNS and SASEGT. V shed 1 base and J shed 4 bases, with 10 bases lying between them.